The 17 T cell receptor beta chains below come from one sample, sequenced in a study of CD8 T cells in Susac syndrome. Reverse transcription of roughly 0.5 to 1 ug RNA was carried out with random hexamers. MiXCR was run by TCRdb on the immunoSEQ multiplex PCR reads, yielding one entry per CDR3 protein. The repertoire consists of about 210,000 distinct CDR3 sequences, with 95% occurring once and the leading ten covering about 0.091%. The sequencing sample was made of CD4+ T cells from PBMCs. These TCRs come from a human donor with multiple sclerosis.

In its sample, this clonotype was seen once. The chain links TRBV6-6 to TRBJ2-5; D call uncertain. CDR3 length equals 13 residues. V lost 6 bases and J lost 5, with 13 bases in between. Germline-derived CDR1 and CDR2 are MNHNY and SVGAGI (reference sequence). CDR3 in amino acids: CASSPPGRETQYF. DNA for the CDR3: TGTGCCAGCAGCCCTCCCGGCAGGGAGACCCAGTACTTC.

The chain joins TRBV27 to TRBJ2-7; 9 bases are shared with TRBD2. This CDR3 has 14 residues. Germline CDR1 MNHEY, CDR2 SMNVEV (reference sequence). Trimming at V came to 6 bases and at J to 2 bases, leaving 5 bases not matched to a gene. This CDR3 reads CASRVLAGTYEQYF. For the CDR3, the DNA is TGTGCCAGCAGGGTCCTAGCGGGGACCTACGAGCAGTACTTC.

The chain joins TRBV20-1 to TRBJ2-3; 7 nucleotides agree with TRBD2. V shed 7 bases and J 4 bases; nucleotides not matched to a gene: 14. The CDR3 spans 15 residues. Germline V lookup: CDR1 DFQATT, CDR2 SNEGSKA (reference sequence). The CDR3 DNA reads as TGCAGTGTCGATCCCATGCGGGAGAGGGCAGATACGCAGTATTTT. It encodes CSVDPMRERADTQYF.

This sequence joins TRBV20-1 and TRBJ2-1; no clear D gene. V was trimmed by 3 bases and J by 6 bases, leaving 6 bases between them. Germline loops: CDR1 DFQATT, CDR2 SNEGSKA (reference sequence). CDR3 length: 11 residues. CDR3 nucleotides: TGCAGTGCTAGCGGTGCCAATGAGCAGTTCTTC. This gives the protein CSASGANEQFF.

The V and J genes are TRBV29-1 and TRBJ2-7; D call uncertain. Germline V gene data show CDR1 as SQVTM and CDR2 as ANQGSEA. The germline V and J ends were trimmed by 6 bases and 6 bases, with 15 bases remaining between them. The CDR3 consists of 12 residues. The CDR3 nucleotides are TGCAGCGTCCGGGTTCAGGTCGGCGAGCAGTACTTC. Translation gives CSVRVQVGEQYF.

The rearrangement uses TRBV2 and TRBJ2-5; D perhaps matches TRBD1 (6 bases). Germline V lookup: CDR1 SNHLY, CDR2 FYNNEI. This CDR3 region has 17 residues. Trimming stripped 6 bases from V and 6 bases from J, with 26 bases between. The CDR3 spells CASSDPGHTLLGQTQYF. CDR3 bases: TGTGCCAGCAGCGATCCGGGACACACCCTTCTTGGACAGACCCAGTACTTC.

This chain joins TRBV2 and TRBJ2-7; 7 bases are shared with TRBD1. Per germline, CDR1 SNHLY and CDR2 FYNNEI. CDR3 size: 13 residues. The V segment lost 11 bases and the J segment 7 bases; nucleotides outside the gene matches: 14. The CDR3 region has the DNA TGTGCCGGCTGGACAGGAGGCCTACGGGAGCAGTACTTC. Translation gives CAGWTGGLREQYF.

This clonotype was recorded a few times. This rearrangement joins TRBV27 to TRBJ1-1, with D uncertain. Germline V gene sequence: CDR1 MNHEY, CDR2 SMNVEV (reference sequence). V was pared by 1 base and J by 0 bases, with 6 bases between. The CDR3 runs 14 residues. Here the CDR3 DNA reads TGTGCCAGCAGTTTATATAGACTGAACACTGAAGCTTTCTTT. Its protein is CASSLYRLNTEAFF.

This clonotype was seen a single time. This chain links TRBV29-1 with TRBJ1-2; D is unclear. Between the trimmed V and J ends, which lost 5 bases and 5 bases, there was a span of 12 bases. Germline lookup yields CDR1 SQVTM and CDR2 ANQGSEA. This CDR3 has 12 residues. The DNA for the CDR3 is TGCAGCGTTCTTCCCCCTGGGTATGGCTACACCTTC. It yields the protein CSVLPPGYGYTF.

V is TRBV29-1 and J is TRBJ2-5, with no clear D. From germline, CDR1 is SQVTM and CDR2 ANQGSEA. This CDR3 has 12 residues. Trimming took 1 base from V and 1 from J, leaving 4 bases between them. The CDR3 reads CSVEVSQETQYF. The DNA for the CDR3 is TGCAGCGTTGAAGTATCCCAAGAGACCCAGTACTTC.

V usage is TRBV12-3 or TRBV12-4 and J usage is TRBJ1-2; D gene unclear. The CDR3 extends over 12 amino acids. The V gene lost 5 bases and the J gene lost 4 bases, with 8 bases spanning the gap. CDR3 in DNA: TGTGCCAGCAGTCTGGTTTTCTATGGCTACACCTTC. Amino acid sequence: CASSLVFYGYTF.

The V and J genes are TRBV20-1 and TRBJ1-5; 7 bases are shared with TRBD1. The CDR3 has 16 amino acids. The germline V gene has CDR1 DFQATT and CDR2 SNEGSKA (reference sequence). The J segment lost 2 bases and the V segment lost 0 bases, leaving 7 bases of the junction unmatched. CDR3 sequence reads: CSARDGRQGGNQPQHF. In nucleotides, the CDR3 is TGCAGTGCTAGAGATGGTAGACAGGGCGGCAATCAGCCCCAGCATTTT.

The gene calls are TRBV20-1 and TRBJ2-2; D unresolved. The CDR3 contains 15 residues. The V end lost 3 bases, the J end lost 2 bases, and 13 bases lay between the germline ends. The germline CDR1 and CDR2 sequences are DFQATT and SNEGSKA (reference sequence). CDR3 protein: CSARSGRRNTGELFF. DNA of the CDR3: TGCAGTGCTAGGTCCGGACGGAGAAACACCGGGGAGCTGTTTTTT.

The chain has TRBV20-1 and TRBJ1-2, with D perhaps matching TRBD1 (5 bases). Germline V gene lookup returns CDR1 DFQATT and CDR2 SNEGSKA (reference sequence). V was clipped by 4 bases and J by 1 base, with 13 bases between them. The CDR3 spans 14 residues. The CDR3 nucleotides read TGCAGTGCTACGCCCGGGGGGGTTAACTATGGCTACACCTTC. It specifies CSATPGGVNYGYTF.

The chain has TRBV7-6 and TRBJ2-4, with 7 bases identical to TRBD1. This CDR3 spans 14 amino acids. The germline V gene encodes CDR1 SGHVS and CDR2 FNYEAQ. Unmatched junction bases numbered 7, after V lost 5 bases and J lost 6 bases. The CDR3 nucleotides are TGTGCCAGCAGCCCCCGGACAGGAACAAACATTCAGTACTTC. It specifies CASSPRTGTNIQYF.

The gene calls are TRBV2 and TRBJ2-2; 7 nucleotides agree with TRBD1. V was pared by 5 bases and J by 4 bases, with 10 bases of the junction left unmatched. In germline, CDR1 is SNHLY, CDR2 FYNNEI. The CDR3 length is 16 residues. Written as DNA, the CDR3 is TGTGCCAGCAGTTCACAAACAGGGGTTCGCACCGGGGAGCTGTTTTTT. Its translation: CASSSQTGVRTGELFF.

This CDR3 reads CASSSTGTGEQFF. As DNA, the CDR3 is TGTGCCAGCAGCAGTACAGGGACCGGTGAGCAGTTCTTC. The chain is built from TRBV6-5 and TRBJ2-1; tentatively, D is TRBD1 (6 bases). Trimming shortened V by 6 bases and J by 9 bases, and 15 bases separated the two germline ends. CDR1 is MNHEY, CDR2 SVGAGI, per germline. CDR3 length: 13 residues.